This entry lists 21 T cell receptor beta chains sequenced from one sample in a study of Graves' ophthalmopathy and Graves' hyperthyroidism. The study amplified TCR beta CDR3 regions using RNA transcripts. An opening RT-PCR round employed HTBI primers and preceded a second-round multiplex PCR. TCRdb re-analysed the multiplex PCR reads in MiXCR, keeping a single row per CDR3 protein. The sample lists approximately 1.2 million distinct CDR3 sequences, roughly two fifths occurring once. The sample taken for sequencing was peripheral blood or thyroid tissue (not recorded which). All receptors derive from an adult man with Graves' hyperthyroidism.

The chain employs TRBV5-1 and TRBJ1-3; D perhaps matches TRBD1 (6 bases). Germline V gives CDR1 SGHRS, CDR2 YFSETQ. CDR3 length equals 15 residues. V lost 4 bases and J lost 0, with 11 bases in between. Here the CDR3 reads CASSGGGVSGNTIYF. CDR3 nucleotides: TGCGCCAGCAGCGGGGGGGGCGTCTCTGGAAACACCATATATTTT.

This clonotype was counted at least ten times. V is TRBV7-9 and J is TRBJ2-5; unclear D gene. V dropped 0 bases and J dropped 5 bases, with 4 bases sitting between them. The CDR3 runs to 12 residues. Germline-derived CDR1 and CDR2 are SEHNR and FQNEAQ (reference sequence). The CDR3 DNA reads TGTGCCAGCAGCTTAGCGGCGGAGACCCAGTACTTC. It yields the protein CASSLAAETQYF.

This clonotype was seen ten or more times. The genes are TRBV7-9 and TRBJ2-7; D remains unclear. V lost 5 bases, J lost 5 bases, and 16 bases lay in between. The CDR3 covers 14 residues. Germline CDR1 and CDR2: SEHNR and FQNEAQ (reference sequence). Here the CDR3 DNA reads TGTGCCAGCAGCCAGCCCCCCCACCGGGACGAGCAGTACTTC. It encodes CASSQPPHRDEQYF.

This clonotype has ten or more counts. The J gene is TRBJ2-2, the V gene TRBV19, with D tentatively TRBD1 or TRBD2 (5 bases each). V gave up 5 bases and J gave up 3 bases, with 13 bases separating them. CDR3 length: 15 residues. Germline CDR1 and CDR2: LNHDA and SQIVND (reference sequence). CDR3 DNA: TGTGCCAGTAGTTGGGACGGATCATACACCGGGGAGCTGTTTTTT. Its translation: CASSWDGSYTGELFF.

This chain connects TRBV5-1 to TRBJ1-5; D gene unclear. The V gene lost 4 bases and the J gene lost 0 bases, with 11 bases spanning the gap. There are 15 residues in the CDR3. Germline-derived CDR1 and CDR2 are SGHRS and YFSETQ. As DNA, the CDR3 is TGCGCCAGCAGCCCCGGATATTCTAGCAATCAGCCCCAGCATTTT. This gives the protein CASSPGYSSNQPQHF.

The J gene is TRBJ2-7, the V gene TRBV5-1; D gene ambiguous. V was trimmed by 4 bases and J by 2 bases, leaving 16 bases between them. This CDR3 contains 15 residues. From germline, CDR1 is SGHRS and CDR2 YFSETQ. CDR3: CASSRYRQGPYEQYF. The CDR3 DNA is TGCGCCAGCAGCCGCTACCGACAAGGCCCCTACGAGCAGTACTTC.

This clonotype was found many times. The chain uses TRBV24-1 and TRBJ2-7; the D is unclear. Germline V gene lookup returns CDR1 KGHDR and CDR2 SFDVKD. The CDR3 covers 13 residues. V lost 2 bases and J 0 bases, leaving 4 bases between the germline ends. CDR3 sequence reads: CATSDSNSYEQYF. In nucleotides, the CDR3 is TGTGCCACCAGTGATTCTAACTCCTACGAGCAGTACTTC.

This clonotype came up many times. The chain employs TRBV14 and TRBJ1-1; D is unresolved. The V end was cut by 3 bases, the J end by 5 bases, with 13 bases between. Germline V gives CDR1 SGHDN, CDR2 FVKESK. CDR3 length: 14 residues. The CDR3 region is CASSHTQGRTEAFF. CDR3 bases: TGTGCCAGCAGCCACACACAAGGAAGGACTGAAGCTTTCTTT.

The V call is TRBV7-8, the J call TRBJ1-6; 10 bases agree with TRBD1. With 5 bases clipped from V and 13 bases from J, the junction kept 5 bases outside the gene matches. In germline, CDR1 is SGHVS, CDR2 FQNEAQ. CDR3 length: 13 residues. CDR3 sequence (DNA): TGTGCCAGCAGCCAGGGACAGGGGCTCCCCCTCCACTTT. Translated, it gives CASSQGQGLPLHF.

This clonotype was seen many times. This chain uses TRBV2 with TRBJ2-7; D might be TRBD1 (6 bases). Per germline, CDR1 SNHLY and CDR2 FYNNEI. The V and J ends lost 6 bases and 7 bases respectively, with 13 bases between them. There are 12 residues in the CDR3. DNA of the CDR3: TGTGCCAGCAGGCAGGGGTCGGGTGAGCAGTACTTC. Protein product: CASRQGSGEQYF.

This clonotype was seen many times. The chain combines TRBV29-1 with TRBJ2-6; 7 bases fit TRBD1. Germline V gene sequence: CDR1 SQVTM, CDR2 ANQGSEA. Trimming removed 4 bases from V and 0 bases from J; junction bases left unmatched: 3. The CDR3 extends over 15 amino acids. CDR3 nucleotides: TGCAGCGTTGGGGCAGGGGGCTCTGGGGCCAACGTCCTGACTTTC. Amino acid sequence: CSVGAGGSGANVLTF.

The V call is TRBV10-3, the J call TRBJ2-3, with TRBD2 identical over 7 bases. The germline gives CDR1 ENHRY, CDR2 SYGVKD. The CDR3 is 14 amino acids. V dropped 10 bases and J dropped 6; count of bases not matched to a gene: 13. The CDR3 spells CATGKSGVVDTQYF. CDR3 nucleotide sequence: TGTGCCACAGGAAAGAGCGGGGTAGTCGATACGCAGTATTTT.

This clonotype was seen only a few times. The rearrangement joins TRBV7-9 to TRBJ2-2; D not resolved. Germline CDR1 SEHNR, CDR2 FQNEAQ (reference sequence). Trimming cost V 5 bases and J 4 bases, with 11 bases left between them. CDR3 length: 14 amino acids. The CDR3 protein is CASSKVSSTGELFF. Written as DNA, the CDR3 is TGTGCCAGCAGCAAAGTATCGAGCACCGGGGAGCTGTTTTTT.

Turning to this clonotype: One base away lies a much larger clone, so this may be a sequencing read error. J is TRBJ2-7 and V is TRBV11-2, with a possible D match to TRBD2 (6 bases). V was pared by 5 bases and J by 0 bases, with 14 bases between. CDR3 length: 15 amino acids. Per the germline V gene, CDR1 is SGHAT and CDR2 is FQNNGV. The CDR3 sequence is CASSTGVRTSYEQYF. The DNA for the CDR3 is TGTGCCAGCAGCACGGGGGTAAGGACCTCCTACGAGCAGTACTTC.

Many counts were recorded for this clonotype. The V and J genes are TRBV7-9 and TRBJ1-3; tentatively, D is TRBD1 (5 bases). V was pared by 4 bases and J by 3 bases, with 16 bases between. This CDR3 has 16 amino acids. Germline CDR1 is SEHNR and CDR2 is FQNEAQ (reference sequence). The CDR3 nucleotides read TGTGCCAGCAGCTCCAACCAGGGCCTCAGTGGAAACACCATATATTTT. It is translated as CASSSNQGLSGNTIYF.

This clonotype occurred many times. The chain joins TRBV4-2 to TRBJ2-5; no clear D gene. Trimming removed 1 base at V and 3 bases at J, with 12 bases between. The CDR3 is 15 residues long. Germline CDR1 reads LGHNA; CDR2 reads YNFKEQ. CDR3 loop: CASSQVSGPEETQYF. For the CDR3, the DNA is TGTGCCAGCAGCCAAGTATCCGGACCCGAAGAGACCCAGTACTTC.

The chain combines TRBV10-3 with TRBJ1-5, with D possibly matching TRBD1 (6 bases). The CDR3 loop spans 15 amino acids. Germline CDR1 ENHRY, CDR2 SYGVKD. Trimming pared 5 bases from V and 5 bases from J, leaving 16 bases between. The CDR3 region is CAISKATGAHQPQHF. The CDR3 nucleotides read TGTGCCATCAGTAAGGCGACGGGGGCCCATCAGCCCCAGCATTTT.

At least ten counts were recorded for this clonotype. The rearrangement joins TRBV6-5 to TRBJ1-1; D remains ambiguous. The CDR3 length is 13 residues. Trimming pared 10 bases from V and 2 bases from J, leaving 14 bases between. Germline V CDR1 and CDR2: MNHEY, SVGAGI. The CDR3 loop reads CAIRFRANTEAFF. CDR3 nucleotide sequence: TGTGCCATCCGCTTCCGGGCCAACACTGAAGCTTTCTTT.

This clonotype was recorded many times. The V call is TRBV7-8, the J call TRBJ1-1; 10 nucleotides line up with TRBD1. Trimming at V came to 5 bases and at J to 4 bases, leaving 13 bases not matched to a gene. This CDR3 region has 17 residues. Germline values: CDR1 SGHVS, CDR2 FQNEAQ. The CDR3, as DNA: TGTGCCAGCAGCGGAGACAGGGGGCTCAGGAGAGGCACTGAAGCTTTCTTT. As protein: CASSGDRGLRRGTEAFF.

This chain connects TRBV7-2 to TRBJ2-6, with D possibly called TRBD1 or TRBD2 (5 bases each). CDR1 and CDR2 from the germline V gene are SGHTA and FQGNSA. The V end lost 5 bases, the J end lost 5 bases, and 10 bases lay between the germline ends. The CDR3 covers 14 residues. CDR3 in amino acids: CASSARGRANVLTF. The CDR3 DNA is TGTGCCAGCAGCGCCCGGGGCAGGGCCAACGTCCTGACTTTC.

The chain uses TRBV10-3 and TRBJ1-5; 10 bases agree with TRBD1. Germline V lookup: CDR1 ENHRY, CDR2 SYGVKD. This CDR3 has 13 amino acids. The J segment lost 6 bases and the V segment lost 6 bases, leaving 2 bases of the junction unmatched. The CDR3 sequence is CAIRGQGFQPQHF. Written as DNA, the CDR3 is TGTGCCATCAGGGGACAGGGGTTTCAGCCCCAGCATTTT.